One and the same sample provided the 26 T cell receptor beta chains below, sequenced in a study of T cell repertoires in aging, cancer and after chemotherapy (dated 2019 in TCRdb). Sequencing relied on an Illumina MiSeq. Rearranged TRB sequences spanning V, D and J segments were amplified in a multiplex touch-down PCR with a mixed TRB-A/B primer pool. TCRdb trimmed the raw reads at Q25, called clones with MiXCR and kept productive beta chains. Duplicate CDR3 protein sequences are folded into a single record with the most common DNA and genes. Recorded for this sample are several thousand distinct CDR3 sequences; approximately 40% of them occurred a single time. The ten most abundant clones make up about 40% of the sample. TCR beta rearrangements were amplified from genomic DNA isolated from peripheral blood, not from sorted cells or RNA. Sequencing was done on a sample of blood. Every receptor here comes from a human donor in good health.

The chain has TRBV27 and TRBJ1-6; D is possibly TRBD1 (5 bases). The V gene lost 3 bases and the J gene lost 5 bases, with 11 bases spanning the gap. The CDR3 runs to 15 residues. The germline V gene encodes CDR1 MNHEY and CDR2 SMNVEV (reference sequence). In DNA, the CDR3 is TGTGCCAGCAGTTTCCGACAGACCCATAATTCACCCCTCCACTTT. Translating gives CASSFRQTHNSPLHF.

In its sample, this clonotype was seen a few times. The rearrangement links TRBV19 to TRBJ1-2; 7 bases agree with TRBD1. Germline V lookup: CDR1 LNHDA, CDR2 SQIVND (reference sequence). V trimming: 5 bases; J trimming: 5 bases; junction bases outside the gene matches: 20. The CDR3 spans 18 residues. In DNA form, the CDR3 reads TGTGCCAGTAGTCATCACCAAACACGAACAGGGGAGGTGTATGGCTACACCTTC. It codes for CASSHHQTRTGEVYGYTF.

The chain joins TRBV7-6 to TRBJ2-1; no reliable D call. Germline-derived CDR1 and CDR2 are SGHVS and FNYEAQ. V was pared by 3 bases and J by 5 bases, with 5 bases between. There are 12 residues in the CDR3. The CDR3 DNA is TGTGCCAGCAGCTTGAAAGACAATGAGCAGTTCTTC. This gives the protein CASSLKDNEQFF.

The chain has TRBV7-9 and TRBJ2-7, with 10 bases matching TRBD2. The CDR3 spans 18 residues. CDR1 is SEHNR and CDR2 is FQNEAQ in the germline V gene (reference sequence). V was pared by 1 base and J by 3 bases, with 12 bases of the junction left unmatched. The DNA of the CDR3 is TGTGCCAGCAGCTTAGAAGGGGTTAGACTAGCGGGCGTCTACGAGCAGTACTTC. Its protein product is CASSLEGVRLAGVYEQYF. Full variable domain (outside the CDR3, taken from reference TRBV7-9 and TRBJ2-7): DTGVSQNPRHKITKRGQNVTFRCDPISEHNRLYWYRQTLGQGPEFLTYFQNEAQLEKSRLLSDRFSAERPKGSFSTLEIQRTEQGDSAMYLCASSLEGVRLAGVYEQYFGPGTRLTVT.

By frequency in the sample, this clonotype is medium-sized. This chain links TRBV19 with TRBJ2-3, with unresolved D. Germline V CDR1 and CDR2: LNHDA, SQIVND (reference sequence). Trimming shortened V by 9 bases and J by 6 bases, and 10 bases separated the two germline ends. The CDR3 has 11 residues. CDR3 residues: CASLVGDTQYF. The CDR3 region has the DNA TGTGCCAGCCTAGTAGGGGATACGCAGTATTTT. Variable domain in full (rest from reference TRBV19 and TRBJ2-3): DGGITQSPKYLFRKEGQNVTLSCEQNLNHDAMYWYRQDPGQGLRLIYYSQIVNDFQKGDIAEGYSVSREKKESFPLTVTSAQKNPTAFYLCASLVGDTQYFGPGTRLTVL.

In its sample, this clonotype was seen a few times. The chain is built from TRBV6-6 and TRBJ2-2; 7 bases are a match to TRBD1. The CDR3 extends over 15 amino acids. Germline lookup yields CDR1 MNHNY and CDR2 SVGAGI (reference sequence). With 2 bases clipped from V and 3 bases from J, the junction kept 3 bases outside the gene matches. CDR3 loop: CASSYTTGDTGELFF. The CDR3 bases are TGTGCCAGCAGTTACACTACAGGGGACACCGGGGAGCTGTTTTTT.

In the case of this clonotype: Germline and junction disagree at one end, which may indicate a read error. The rearrangement uses TRBV28 and TRBJ1-4, with TRBD1 matching 7 bases. Germline V CDR1 and CDR2: MDHEN, SYDVKM. The CDR3 runs to 12 residues. CDR3 loop: CASTLDRRPPTF. For the CDR3, the DNA is TGTGCCAGCACCCTGGACAGGCGACCTCCAACTTTT. Full variable domain (rest looked up from reference TRBV28 and TRBJ1-4): DVKVTQSSRYLVKRTGEKVFLECVQDMDHENMFWYRQDPGLGLRLIYFSYDVKMKEKGDIPEGYSVSREKKERFSLILESASTNQTSMYLCASTLDRRPPTFGSGTQLSVL.

The rearrangement links TRBV6-2 or TRBV6-3 to TRBJ1-5; the match to TRBD1 covers 7 bases. The V gene end was trimmed by 4 bases and the J gene end by 0 bases; junction bases not matched to a gene: 9. The CDR3 extends over 17 amino acids. Germline V gene sequence: CDR1 MNHEY, CDR2 SVGEGT. CDR3 coding DNA: TGTGCCAGCAGTTCGCCTTTCCGGGACAGTAGCAATCAGCCCCAGCATTTT. The encoded protein is CASSSPFRDSSNQPQHF.

V usage is TRBV18 and J usage is TRBJ2-1; the D gene is possibly TRBD1 (6 bases). From germline, CDR1 is KGHSH and CDR2 LQKENI. CDR3 size: 14 residues. The V end was cut by 3 bases, the J end by 4 bases, with 10 bases between. In DNA, the CDR3 is TGTGCCAGCTCACCGCCCAGGGGTTACAATGAGCAGTTCTTC. Translating gives CASSPPRGYNEQFF.

The J gene is TRBJ1-3, the V gene TRBV11-1, with D hard to call. Germline CDR1 reads SGHAT; CDR2 reads FQDESV (reference sequence). Deletions cut 5 bases from V and 4 bases from J, with 12 bases between. The CDR3 is 14 amino acids. The CDR3 coding sequence is TGTGCCAGCAGCCCCACAATAGCGGGAAACACCATATATTTT. This gives the protein CASSPTIAGNTIYF.

This chain links TRBV6-1 with TRBJ2-3; TRBD2 agrees at 11 bases. This CDR3 comprises 15 residues. With 8 bases clipped from V and 0 bases from J, the junction kept 4 bases outside the gene matches. Per the germline V gene, CDR1 is MNHNS and CDR2 is SASEGT. The CDR3 DNA follows: TGTGCCAGCTGGGGACTAGCGGTTAGCACAGATACGCAGTATTTT. Amino acid sequence: CASWGLAVSTDTQYF.

The rearrangement joins TRBV19 to TRBJ1-3, with D possibly matching TRBD1 (6 bases). CDR1 is LNHDA, CDR2 SQIVND, per germline (reference sequence). V lost 2 bases, J lost 4 bases, and 18 bases lay in between. The CDR3 is 17 amino acids. The CDR3 nucleotides read TGTGCCAGTAGTATAACGTATTCAGGGGCTGCCGGAAACACCATATATTTT. Translation gives CASSITYSGAAGNTIYF. The full variable domain, in which reference TRBV19 and TRBJ1-3 provide the parts outside the CDR3, is DGGITQSPKYLFRKEGQNVTLSCEQNLNHDAMYWYRQDPGQGLRLIYYSQIVNDFQKGDIAEGYSVSREKKESFPLTVTSAQKNPTAFYLCASSITYSGAAGNTIYFGEGSWLTVV.

The rearrangement uses TRBV15 and TRBJ2-7; D might be TRBD2 (6 bases). The CDR3 is 17 amino acids. Trimming stripped 5 bases from V and 3 bases from J, with 23 bases between. Looked up from germline, CDR1 is LNHNV and CDR2 is YYDKDF (reference sequence). CDR3 bases: TGTGCCACCAGCGGTTTTCCTCCCGTCGGGGACTTCTACGAGCAGTACTTC. Translating it yields CATSGFPPVGDFYEQYF.

By share of the sample, this clonotype is medium-sized. The rearrangement links TRBV24-1 to TRBJ2-2; the match to TRBD1 covers 8 bases. Germline CDR1 reads KGHDR; CDR2 reads SFDVKD. The CDR3 has 14 amino acids. Germline trimming cut 10 bases from V and 2 bases from J; bases unmatched to any gene: 5. The CDR3 nucleotides read TGTGCCACAGCGACAGGGGTTAACACCGGGGAGCTGTTTTTT. Translating it yields CATATGVNTGELFF.

The table lists this clonotype with a few counts. Here the CDR3 reads CASSSMTSGEQYF. CDR3 DNA: TGTGCCAGCAGCTCAATGACTAGCGGCGAGCAGTACTTC. V is TRBV5-6 and J is TRBJ2-7; 9 positions agree with TRBD2. CDR1 and CDR2 (germline): SGHDT, YYEEEE. J gave up 6 bases and V 3 bases, and 4 bases lay outside the gene matches. The CDR3 extends over 13 amino acids.

The sample holds a few counts of this clonotype. This chain connects TRBV7-9 to TRBJ1-3; TRBD1 might be the D (6 bases). Deletions cut 5 bases from V and 2 bases from J, with 10 bases between. Germline V gene sequence: CDR1 SEHNR, CDR2 FQNEAQ (reference sequence). CDR3 size: 14 residues. In nucleotides, the CDR3 is TGTGCCAGCAGCCCCGGGGGCACTGGAAACACCATATATTTT. Translated, it gives CASSPGGTGNTIYF.

The rearrangement joins TRBV6-2 or TRBV6-3 to TRBJ2-3, with D possibly being TRBD1 (6 bases). The germline gives CDR1 MNHEY, CDR2 SVGEGT. This CDR3 spans 16 amino acids. V lost 5 bases, J lost 0 bases, and 15 bases lay in between. The CDR3 protein is CASSPYWTASTDTQYF. The CDR3 DNA reads as TGTGCCAGCAGTCCTTACTGGACAGCTAGCACAGATACGCAGTATTTT.

This sequence joins TRBV12-3 or TRBV12-4 and TRBJ1-2, with TRBD1 identical over 8 bases. The CDR3 consists of 13 residues. V shed 5 bases, J shed 7 bases, and the junction held 6 bases outside the gene matches. This chain's CDR3 is CASSTMTGAGYTF. DNA of the CDR3: TGTGCCAGCAGTACAATGACAGGGGCTGGCTACACCTTC.

This clonotype is deemed medium-sized. J is TRBJ2-1 and V is TRBV29-1; 15 nucleotides line up with TRBD2. In germline, CDR1 is SQVTM, CDR2 ANQGSEA. The CDR3 contains 14 residues. V lost 7 bases to trimming and J lost 7 bases; unmatched junction nucleotides: 5. CDR3 region: CSALGLAGGNEQFF. The CDR3 region has the DNA TGCAGCGCCCTGGGACTAGCGGGGGGTAATGAGCAGTTCTTC.

This clonotype was found a few times. The chain combines TRBV24-1 with TRBJ2-1, with TRBD2 identical over 12 bases. CDR3 length: 17 amino acids. CDR1 and CDR2 from the germline V gene are KGHDR and SFDVKD. Trimming cost V 6 bases and J 0 bases; bases outside gene matches: 5. The CDR3 region has the DNA TGTGCCACCAGTCCTAGCGGGAGGGGGAGCTCCTACAATGAGCAGTTCTTC. It codes for CATSPSGRGSSYNEQFF.

This clonotype is labeled as medium-sized. The chain employs TRBV29-1 and TRBJ2-3; a weak D match, TRBD2 (5 bases). The germline CDR1 and CDR2 sequences are SQVTM and ANQGSEA. The ends were cut back, 0 bases at V and 0 bases at J, with 13 bases in the middle. This CDR3 region has 16 residues. CDR3 sequence reads: CSVEDRERYSTDTQYF. The CDR3 bases are TGCAGCGTTGAAGATCGGGAAAGGTATAGCACAGATACGCAGTATTTT.

This rearrangement joins TRBV19 to TRBJ1-5; a weak D match, TRBD1 (5 bases). Germline V gives CDR1 LNHDA, CDR2 SQIVND (reference sequence). V was shortened by 1 base and J by 1 base, with 11 bases between the two germline ends. The CDR3 is 16 residues long. The CDR3 DNA is TGTGCCAGTAGTATAGGGGGAGGGACGAGCAATCAGCCCCAGCATTTT. Protein: CASSIGGGTSNQPQHF.

The chain employs TRBV11-3 and TRBJ1-6; perhaps TRBD1 as D (5 bases). With 1 base removed from V and 7 bases from J, the gap between germline ends came to 11 bases. Germline V gene data show CDR1 as SGHNT and CDR2 as YENEEA. This CDR3 comprises 15 residues. CDR3 in amino acids: CASSLGWGPNSPLHF. In DNA, the CDR3 is TGTGCCAGCAGCTTAGGGTGGGGACCGAATTCACCCCTCCACTTT. Drawing the rest from reference TRBV11-3 and TRBJ1-6, the complete variable domain is EAGVVQSPRYKIIEKKQPVAFWCNPISGHNTLYWYLQNLGQGPELLIRYENEEAVDDSQLPKDRFSAERLKGVDSTLKIQPAELGDSAVYLCASSLGWGPNSPLHFGNGTRLTVT.

The chain carries TRBV24-1 and TRBJ1-2; possibly TRBD1 for D (6 bases). CDR3 length: 14 amino acids. With 1 base removed from V and 2 bases from J, the gap between germline ends came to 7 bases. CDR1 is KGHDR and CDR2 is SFDVKD in the germline V gene. The CDR3 nucleotides read TGTGCCACCAGTGATTTTGACAGGAACTATGGCTACACCTTC. It yields the protein CATSDFDRNYGYTF.

The chain has TRBV6-6 and TRBJ2-2; TRBD1 matches at 10 bases. The CDR3 covers 15 residues. Germline loops: CDR1 MNHNY, CDR2 SVGAGI (reference sequence). Losses at the gene ends were 4 bases for V and 4 bases for J; bases not matched to a gene: 3. DNA of the CDR3: TGTGCCAGCAGTTTTCGGGACAGGGGCACCGGGGAGCTGTTTTTT. Translation: CASSFRDRGTGELFF.

CDR3 nucleotide sequence: TGTGCCACCAGTGATTTCGCCAGACAGGGTAGGCGGGATACGCAGTATTTT. As protein: CATSDFARQGRRDTQYF. The chain has TRBV24-1 and TRBJ2-3; 7 positions agree with TRBD1. The CDR3 is 17 amino acids. The V gene end was trimmed by 1 base and the J gene end by 6 bases; junction bases not matched to a gene: 12. Germline CDR1 and CDR2: KGHDR and SFDVKD.